A single TCR beta chain is shown here with its context. In the authors' methods: By means of reference gene primer amplification, nucleated cell counts were estimated. The repertoire was sequenced with immunoSEQ multiplex PCR; TCRdb's copy has only in-frame clones and lacks some. V, J and clone size derive from that table, while D and trimming were established from the DNA sequence. The profile covers about 220,000 clones, with 84% appearing a single time and nearly 20% taken by the ten largest. The data are from a study of blood T cell repertoires in COVID-19. About the research overall: Samples taken during acute and convalescent COVID-19 were collected in the United States, Italy and Spain. PBMCs, B-cell-depleted T cells, or T cells provided the cDNA or gDNA that made up the material.

The CDR3 consists of 15 residues. V trimming: 6 bases; J trimming: 6 bases; junction bases outside the gene matches: 11. Germline CDR1 is MDHEN and CDR2 is SYDVKM. V and J are TRBV28 and TRBJ2-5; 9 bases fit TRBD2. Sequencing was performed on peripheral blood. The receptor's source is a man aged 25-40 years with active or convalescent COVID-19. The CDR3 DNA reads TGTGCCAGCAGCCCCGGGACTAGCCCCATGAAGACCCAGTACTTC. It translates to CASSPGTSPMKTQYF.